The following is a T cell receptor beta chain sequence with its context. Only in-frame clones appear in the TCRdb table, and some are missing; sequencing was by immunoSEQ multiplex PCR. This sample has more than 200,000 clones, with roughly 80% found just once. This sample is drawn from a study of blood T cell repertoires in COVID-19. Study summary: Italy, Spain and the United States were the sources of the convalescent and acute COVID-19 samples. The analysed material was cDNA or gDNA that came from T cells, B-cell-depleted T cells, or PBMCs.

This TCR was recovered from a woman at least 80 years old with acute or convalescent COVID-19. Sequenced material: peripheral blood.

Written as DNA, the CDR3 is TGTGCCATCAGTGAAGGAGACAGATCGTTGCTGTTTTTT. Residues: CAISEGDRSLLFF. The rearrangement links TRBV10-3 to TRBJ1-4, with a possible D match to TRBD1 (5 bases). In germline, CDR1 is ENHRY, CDR2 SYGVKD. CDR3 length equals 13 residues. With 3 bases removed from V and 14 bases from J, the gap between germline ends came to 16 bases.